Shown below are 8 T cell receptor beta chains from a single sample sequenced in a study of control samples from healthy donors and cancer patients. This table comes from immunoSEQ multiplex PCR, and its TCRdb copy is limited to in-frame clones, with some not included. This table has more than 75,000 clones, 79% appearing once. Sequencing used blood. The source of these receptors is a woman in her twenties or thirties in good health.

The rearrangement links TRBV13 to TRBJ2-3, with 7 bases identical to TRBD2. Trimming cost V 5 bases and J 6 bases; bases outside gene matches: 14. The CDR3 consists of 16 residues. Germline V CDR1 and CDR2: PRHDT, FYEKMQ (reference sequence). CDR3 residues: CASSGSGRGSRDTQYF. The CDR3 DNA reads as TGTGCCAGCAGCGGATCCGGGCGGGGGTCCAGGGATACGCAGTATTTT. The full variable domain, with the rest looked up from reference TRBV13 and TRBJ2-3, is AAGVIQSPRHLIKEKRETATLKCYPIPRHDTVYWYQQGPGQDPQFLISFYEKMQSDKGSIPDRFSAQQFSDYHSELNMSSLELGDSALYFCASSGSGRGSRDTQYFGPGTRLTVL.

This clone was recorded a few times. This chain links TRBV4-3 with TRBJ1-3; D not resolved. With 1 base removed from V and 0 bases from J, the gap between germline ends came to 10 bases. The length of the CDR3 is 16 residues. Germline V gene lookup returns CDR1 LGHNA and CDR2 YSLEER. CDR3: CASSQVSWGSGNTIYF. Here the CDR3 DNA reads TGCGCCAGCAGCCAAGTATCGTGGGGCTCTGGAAACACCATATATTTT.

The V call is TRBV2, the J call TRBJ1-3, with D possibly matching TRBD1 (6 bases). Trimming left V 6 bases short and J 0 bases short, with 12 bases between. Germline V gives CDR1 SNHLY, CDR2 FYNNEI. The length of the CDR3 is 15 residues. Written as DNA, the CDR3 is TGTGCCAGCAGCGGGGACAAAGGCTCTGGAAACACCATATATTTT. Encoded protein: CASSGDKGSGNTIYF.

CDR3: CSATGTGDEQYF. The CDR3 DNA reads TGCAGCGCTACCGGGACAGGGGACGAGCAGTACTTC. V gene TRBV29-1 combines with J gene TRBJ2-7, with 10 bases aligning to TRBD1. The CDR3 has 12 residues. The junction had 5 bases not matched to a gene; V was cut back by 7 bases and J by 5 bases. Germline CDR1 reads SQVTM; CDR2 reads ANQGSEA.

V and J are TRBV11-2 and TRBJ2-3, with 7 positions matching TRBD1. CDR3 size: 15 residues. Germline values: CDR1 SGHAT, CDR2 FQNNGV. The J segment lost 2 bases and the V segment lost 0 bases, leaving 2 bases of the junction unmatched. CDR3 protein: CASSLETGDTDTQYF. CDR3 nucleotides: TGTGCCAGCAGCTTAGAAACAGGGGACACAGATACGCAGTATTTT. Full variable domain (missing parts from reference TRBV11-2 and TRBJ2-3): EAGVAQSPRYKIIEKRQSVAFWCNPISGHATLYWYQQILGQGPKLLIQFQNNGVVDDSQLPKDRFSAERLKGVDSTLKIQPAKLEDSAVYLCASSLETGDTDTQYFGPGTRLTVL.

The chain links TRBV18 to TRBJ1-1, with 8 bases aligning to TRBD1. V gave up 4 bases and J gave up 4 bases; unmatched junction bases: 2. CDR3 size: 13 residues. From germline, CDR1 is KGHSH and CDR2 LQKENI. CDR3 DNA sequence: TGTGCCAGCTCACTCGACAGGGGCACTGAAGCTTTCTTT. As protein: CASSLDRGTEAFF.

This clone was recorded a few times. The chain uses TRBV7-2 and TRBJ2-1; D call uncertain. Germline-derived CDR1 and CDR2 are SGHTA and FQGNSA. V lost 1 base, J lost 7 bases, and 11 bases lay in between. The CDR3 totals 14 residues. CDR3 sequence (DNA): TGTGCCAGCAGCTTAGGCTGGGTGGTGAATGAGCAGTTCTTC. Translating it yields CASSLGWVVNEQFF.

This chain uses TRBV4-3 with TRBJ2-3; perhaps D is TRBD1 or TRBD2 (5 bases each). Trimming took off 0 bases at V and 5 bases at J, with 12 bases between the two ends. CDR3 length equals 15 residues. Germline loops: CDR1 LGHNA, CDR2 YSLEER. Written as DNA, the CDR3 is TGCGCCAGCAGCCAAGATGACGGGGCCGGAGATACGCAGTATTTT. Amino acid sequence: CASSQDDGAGDTQYF.